This is a list of T cell receptor beta chains from one sample in a study of PD-L1 blockade in urothelial cancer. Produced via immunoSEQ multiplex PCR; TCRdb's table is partial and in-frame only. The table records some 71,000 clones, about 86% of them present only once. Material: PBMCs, obtained around atezolizumab (anti-PD-L1) treatment. Receptors were obtained from a man aged 55 to 70 with urothelial cancer. Both conserved end residues are part of each CDR3. The order of the fields is D gene, clone size, V gene, J gene, CDR3 protein, CDR3 DNA. A D gene is named only where the DNA matches it firmly. Part of the rows lack a size; the others show once, few, many or a class for expanded clones.

d_gene: NA; abundance: NA; v_gene: TRBV18; j_gene: TRBJ2-7; CDR3aa: CASSQDSYEQYF; CDR3nt: TGTGCCAGCTCTCAGGACAGCTACGAGCAGTACTTC
d_gene: NA; abundance: NA; v_gene: TRBV4-1; j_gene: TRBJ2-5; CDR3aa: CASSQAASIGTQYF; CDR3nt: TGCGCCAGCAGCCAAGCGGCTAGCATCGGGACCCAGTACTTC
d_gene: TRBD2; abundance: NA; v_gene: TRBV19; j_gene: TRBJ2-1; CDR3aa: CASSIRFLAGSESGEQFF; CDR3nt: TGTGCCAGTAGTATCAGGTTCCTAGCGGGGTCTGAATCGGGTGAGCAGTTCTTC
d_gene: TRBD1; abundance: NA; v_gene: TRBV5-6; j_gene: TRBJ1-2; CDR3aa: CASSSRLQGSNYGYTF; CDR3nt: TGTGCCAGCAGCTCCCGGTTACAGGGGAGCAACTATGGCTACACCTTC
d_gene: NA; abundance: NA; v_gene: TRBV11-3; j_gene: TRBJ2-7; CDR3aa: CASRSTGDRSTYEQYF; CDR3nt: TGTGCCAGCAGGAGCACGGGGGACAGATCAACCTACGAGCAGTACTTC
d_gene: NA; abundance: NA; v_gene: TRBV5-8; j_gene: TRBJ1-1; CDR3aa: CASSALSGRRNTEAFF; CDR3nt: TGTGCCAGCAGCGCACTATCAGGGAGGCGGAACACTGAAGCTTTCTTT
d_gene: TRBD1; abundance: NA; v_gene: TRBV6-5; j_gene: TRBJ1-5; CDR3aa: CASSRGQGLIQPQHF; CDR3nt: TGTGCCAGCAGCCGGGGACAGGGCCTTATTCAGCCCCAGCATTTT
d_gene: TRBD1; abundance: NA; v_gene: TRBV7-2; j_gene: TRBJ1-2; CDR3aa: CASSSGTGLSGYTF; CDR3nt: TGTGCCAGCAGCTCCGGGACAGGGCTGTCTGGCTACACCTTC
d_gene: NA; abundance: once; v_gene: TRBV7-9; j_gene: TRBJ1-1; CDR3aa: CASRKLNGGTKAFF; CDR3nt: TGTGCCAGCAGGAAACTTAACGGGGGGACCAAAGCTTTCTTT
d_gene: NA; abundance: few; v_gene: TRBV19; j_gene: TRBJ1-6; CDR3aa: CASTNRANSPLHF; CDR3nt: TGTGCCAGTACAAACAGGGCGAATTCACCCCTCCACTTT
d_gene: NA; abundance: once; v_gene: TRBV15; j_gene: TRBJ1-2; CDR3aa: CATNSPGDLNGYTF; CDR3nt: TGTGCCACCAACTCCCCGGGGGATTTGAATGGCTACACCTTC
d_gene: TRBD2; abundance: NA; v_gene: TRBV6-5; j_gene: TRBJ2-2; CDR3aa: CASSYIGTSGTGELFF; CDR3nt: TGTGCCAGCAGTTATATTGGGACTAGCGGAACCGGGGAGCTGTTTTTT
d_gene: NA; abundance: NA; v_gene: TRBV7-6; j_gene: TRBJ1-6; CDR3aa: CASSPREDSPLHF; CDR3nt: TGTGCCAGCAGTCCCAGGGAGGATTCACCCCTCCACTTT
d_gene: TRBD1; abundance: NA; v_gene: TRBV18; j_gene: TRBJ1-2; CDR3aa: CASSLTAETGAHGYTF; CDR3nt: TGTGCCAGCTCACTCACCGCCGAGACAGGGGCCCATGGCTACACCTTC
d_gene: NA; abundance: once; v_gene: TRBV9; j_gene: TRBJ1-1; CDR3aa: CASSATGEVTEAFF; CDR3nt: TGTGCCAGCAGCGCGACAGGTGAGGTGACTGAAGCTTTCTTT
d_gene: NA; abundance: NA; v_gene: TRBV7-8; j_gene: TRBJ2-1; CDR3aa: CASSLLDDEQFF; CDR3nt: TGTGCCAGCAGCTTACTAGATGATGAGCAGTTCTTC
d_gene: TRBD2; abundance: NA; v_gene: TRBV6-5; j_gene: TRBJ2-7; CDR3aa: CASRKAGDYEQYF; CDR3nt: TGTGCCTCTCGAAAAGCGGGGGACTACGAGCAGTACTTC
d_gene: NA; abundance: NA; v_gene: TRBV5-1; j_gene: TRBJ1-5; CDR3aa: CASSFEGGNQPQHF; CDR3nt: TGCGCCAGCAGCTTTGAGGGTGGCAATCAGCCCCAGCATTTT
d_gene: TRBD2; abundance: NA; v_gene: TRBV2; j_gene: TRBJ2-5; CDR3aa: CASRRVGLDQETQYF; CDR3nt: TGTGCCAGCAGGAGGGTCGGACTAGATCAAGAGACCCAGTACTTC
d_gene: NA; abundance: NA; v_gene: TRBV7-9; j_gene: TRBJ1-4; CDR3aa: CASMRTSTNEKLFF; CDR3nt: TGTGCCAGCATGCGTACTTCAACTAATGAAAAACTGTTTTTT
d_gene: TRBD2; abundance: NA; v_gene: TRBV5-4; j_gene: TRBJ2-3; CDR3aa: CASSPGTRASTDTQYF; CDR3nt: TGTGCCAGCAGTCCCGGGACTAGAGCTAGCACAGATACGCAGTATTTT
d_gene: NA; abundance: NA; v_gene: TRBV4-3; j_gene: TRBJ1-1; CDR3aa: CASSQDLGGGAGAFF; CDR3nt: TGCGCCAGCAGCCAAGACCTCGGGGGGGGCGCCGGAGCTTTCTTT
d_gene: NA; abundance: once; v_gene: TRBV5-1; j_gene: TRBJ2-5; CDR3aa: CASRLGQFQETQYF; CDR3nt: TGCGCCAGCAGATTGGGGCAGTTCCAAGAGACCCAGTACTTC
d_gene: TRBD2; abundance: NA; v_gene: TRBV9; j_gene: TRBJ2-5; CDR3aa: CASSVVPGGAGETQYF; CDR3nt: TGTGCCAGCAGCGTAGTCCCCGGGGGGGCCGGGGAGACCCAGTACTTC
d_gene: NA; abundance: NA; v_gene: TRBV6-1; j_gene: TRBJ2-6; CDR3aa: CASSEDFGWLAGANVLTF; CDR3nt: TGTGCCAGCAGTGAAGACTTCGGGTGGTTAGCTGGGGCCAACGTCCTGACTTTC
d_gene: TRBD2; abundance: NA; v_gene: TRBV5-1; j_gene: TRBJ2-2; CDR3aa: CASSPVGGAGGPKAGELFF; CDR3nt: TGCGCCAGCAGCCCGGTCGGGGGAGCGGGGGGGCCGAAGGCCGGGGAGCTGTTTTTT
d_gene: TRBD1; abundance: NA; v_gene: TRBV4-1; j_gene: TRBJ1-1; CDR3aa: CASSQGTGWGTEAFF; CDR3nt: TGCGCCAGCAGCCAGGGGACAGGGTGGGGCACTGAAGCTTTCTTT
d_gene: TRBD1; abundance: NA; v_gene: TRBV18; j_gene: TRBJ2-5; CDR3aa: CASSPRHDRGGETQYF; CDR3nt: TGTGCCAGCTCACCCCGCCACGACAGGGGTGGGGAGACCCAGTACTTC
d_gene: NA; abundance: once; v_gene: TRBV5-5; j_gene: TRBJ1-1; CDR3aa: CASSLVDNTEAFF; CDR3nt: TGTGCCAGCAGCTTAGTAGATAACACTGAAGCTTTCTTT
d_gene: NA; abundance: NA; v_gene: TRBV19; j_gene: TRBJ1-5; CDR3aa: CASSIGRGGSSDQPQHF; CDR3nt: TGTGCCAGTAGTATCGGCAGGGGAGGGTCTAGCGATCAGCCCCAGCATTTT
d_gene: TRBD1; abundance: NA; v_gene: TRBV30; j_gene: TRBJ2-6; CDR3aa: CAFPGQGILSGANVLTF; CDR3nt: TGTGCCTTCCCGGGACAGGGAATTCTCTCTGGGGCCAACGTCCTGACTTTC
d_gene: NA; abundance: once; v_gene: TRBV5-5; j_gene: TRBJ2-4; CDR3aa: CASSGAGNIQYF; CDR3nt: TGTGCCAGCAGCGGGGCAGGAAACATTCAGTACTTC
d_gene: TRBD1; abundance: NA; v_gene: TRBV9; j_gene: TRBJ2-7; CDR3aa: CASSPAGTAPYEQYF; CDR3nt: TGTGCCAGCAGCCCGGCCGGGACAGCTCCCTACGAGCAGTACTTC
d_gene: NA; abundance: NA; v_gene: TRBV5-1; j_gene: TRBJ1-5; CDR3aa: CASSLDSIQPQHF; CDR3nt: TGCGCCAGCAGCTTGGACAGTATTCAGCCCCAGCATTTT
d_gene: NA; abundance: NA; v_gene: TRBV11-3; j_gene: TRBJ2-5; CDR3aa: CASSDLQGSGETQYF; CDR3nt: TGTGCCAGCAGCGATCTACAGGGTTCTGGAGAGACCCAGTACTTC
d_gene: TRBD1; abundance: few; v_gene: TRBV27; j_gene: TRBJ2-7; CDR3aa: CASSITRQGANEQYF; CDR3nt: TGTGCCAGCAGTATAACTCGACAGGGGGCTAACGAGCAGTACTTC
d_gene: TRBD1; abundance: NA; v_gene: TRBV7-8; j_gene: TRBJ2-1; CDR3aa: CASSVLRDRGPNEQFF; CDR3nt: TGTGCCAGCAGCGTCCTCCGGGACAGGGGGCCCAATGAGCAGTTCTTC
d_gene: NA; abundance: NA; v_gene: TRBV12-5; j_gene: TRBJ1-2; CDR3aa: CASGLETGIGGYTF; CDR3nt: TGTGCTAGTGGTTTGGAGACAGGAATCGGTGGCTACACCTTC
d_gene: NA; abundance: NA; v_gene: TRBV5-1; j_gene: TRBJ1-2; CDR3aa: CASSTGQPNSYGYTF; CDR3nt: TGCGCCAGCAGCACTGGACAGCCTAACAGCTATGGCTACACCTTC
d_gene: TRBD2; abundance: NA; v_gene: TRBV7-6; j_gene: TRBJ2-2; CDR3aa: CASSPPSRTSGGALGGELFF; CDR3nt: TGTGCCAGCAGCCCCCCATCCCGGACTAGCGGGGGGGCCCTAGGCGGGGAGCTGTTTTTT